This T cell receptor beta chain was found in a study of cytomegalovirus exposure and HLA in healthy donors. In the study overall: An earlier analysis found 117 million unique TCR beta sequences from around 180 million T cells.

The PCR ran on 60 Vbeta and 13 Jbeta primers. The method was immunoSEQ multiplex PCR; TCRdb's version includes in-frame clones alone and lacks a portion of them. Of more than 130,000 clones listed, around 82% are singletons. The CDR3 is 13 residues long. The germline V gene encodes CDR1 MNHEY and CDR2 SMNVEV (reference sequence). V was shortened by 3 bases and J by 3 bases, with 6 bases between the two germline ends. Points on this clone: No antigen is known for it.

The study's findings and limits: CMV serostatus was the sole immune exposure information available.

Sequenced sample: PBMCs. The chain carries TRBV27 and TRBJ2-4; D is uncertain. This clonotype was obtained from a man aged 40-49 years in good health and CMV-seropositive. The CDR3 reads CASSFSGKNIQYF. DNA for the CDR3: TGTGCCAGCAGTTTCAGTGGCAAAAACATTCAGTACTTC.